These T cell receptor beta chains were read from a single sample in a study of OX40 agonist ivuxolimab in advanced cancers. Here immunoSEQ multiplex PCR was the method, and the copy in TCRdb shows in-frame clones only, minus some. The table has under 90,000 clones, 83% seen once; the top ten hold approximately 1.5%. The material was CD4+ or CD8+ T cells sorted from blood, obtained in a trial of the OX40 agonist ivuxolimab. These receptors were collected from an adult with an advanced solid tumor such as melanoma, head and neck, liver or kidney cancer. Both conserved end residues are part of each CDR3. D genes are given only for firm matches.

15 - TRBV7-9 CASSSRVEESYEQYF
13 - TRBV5-1 CASSNLASNEQFF
15 - TRBV7-8 CASSTTTGSYQPQHF
14 - TRBV7-6 CASSRGREKTEAFF
15 - TRBV5-6 CASSHGLNGVGELFF
15 - TRBV19 CASSSSGLVNEKLFF
14 - TRBV7-9 CASSLVGEASPLHF
13 TRBD1 TRBV18 CASSPDRDQPQHF
19 - TRBV12-5 CASGLGGHPDTTHTDTQYF
14 - TRBV6-1 CASSDGGSGEKLFF
13 - TRBV29-1 CATGLGFTDTQYF
15 - TRBV5-4 CASSLIRPGNTEAFF
15 TRBD1 TRBV27 CASSLSGQNTDTQYF
15 - TRBV7-9 CASILRGGNTDTQYF
13 TRBD1 TRBV6-1 CASSGQGKNIQYF
15 - TRBV18 CASSPPVVAKNIQYF
15 - TRBV6-1 CASSDGGTPSYEQYF
14 TRBD1 TRBV6-4 CASSPGQGVETLHF
14 - TRBV6-5 CASTPAVDNSPLHF
12 - TRBV7-6 CASSYGADTQYF